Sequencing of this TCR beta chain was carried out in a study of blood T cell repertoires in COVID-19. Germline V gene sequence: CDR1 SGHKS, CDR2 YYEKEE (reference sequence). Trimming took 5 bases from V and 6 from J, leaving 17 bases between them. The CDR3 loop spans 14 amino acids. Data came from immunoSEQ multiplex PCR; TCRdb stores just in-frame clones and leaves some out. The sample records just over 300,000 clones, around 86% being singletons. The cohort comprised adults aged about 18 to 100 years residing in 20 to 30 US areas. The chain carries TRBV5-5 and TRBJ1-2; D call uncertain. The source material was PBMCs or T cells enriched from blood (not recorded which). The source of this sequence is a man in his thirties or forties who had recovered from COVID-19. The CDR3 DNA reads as TGTGCCAGCAGAGCGATCGGGTCCGGCGATGGCTACACCTTC. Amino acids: CASRAIGSGDGYTF.